This TCR beta chain was profiled in a study of control samples from healthy donors and cancer patients. Sequencing used immunoSEQ multiplex PCR; TCRdb keeps in-frame clones, though not all of them. The table lists some 140,000 clones, over 85% of them singletons. This CDR3 has 12 amino acids. The ends were cut back, 5 bases at V and 2 bases at J, with 6 bases in the middle. Germline assignment: CDR1 LGHDT and CDR2 YNNKEL (reference sequence). The chain carries TRBV3-1 (or the pseudogene TRBV3-2) and TRBJ1-2, with D unclear. The sequence was collected from a man aged 35-49 years in good health. Sequenced input: blood. CDR3 DNA: TGTGCCAGCAGCGACTGGAACTATGGCTACACCTTC. Protein sequence: CASSDWNYGYTF.